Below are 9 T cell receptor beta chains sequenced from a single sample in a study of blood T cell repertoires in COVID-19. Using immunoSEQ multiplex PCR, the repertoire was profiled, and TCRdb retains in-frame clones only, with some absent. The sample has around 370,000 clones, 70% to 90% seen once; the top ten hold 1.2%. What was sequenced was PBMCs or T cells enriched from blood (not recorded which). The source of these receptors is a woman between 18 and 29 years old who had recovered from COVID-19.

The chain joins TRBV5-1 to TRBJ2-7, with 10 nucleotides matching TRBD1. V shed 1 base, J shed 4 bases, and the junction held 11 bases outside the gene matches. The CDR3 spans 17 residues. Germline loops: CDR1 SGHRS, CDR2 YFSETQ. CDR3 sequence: CASSLRDRGLSTYEQYF. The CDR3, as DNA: TGCGCCAGCAGCTTGAGGGACAGGGGACTTTCGACTTACGAGCAGTACTTC.

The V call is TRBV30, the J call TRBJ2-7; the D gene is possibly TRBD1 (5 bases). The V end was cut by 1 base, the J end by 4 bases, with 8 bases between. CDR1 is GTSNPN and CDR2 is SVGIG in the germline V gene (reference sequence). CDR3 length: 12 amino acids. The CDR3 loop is CAWSAQEYEQYF. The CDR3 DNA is TGTGCCTGGAGTGCACAGGAGTACGAGCAGTACTTC.

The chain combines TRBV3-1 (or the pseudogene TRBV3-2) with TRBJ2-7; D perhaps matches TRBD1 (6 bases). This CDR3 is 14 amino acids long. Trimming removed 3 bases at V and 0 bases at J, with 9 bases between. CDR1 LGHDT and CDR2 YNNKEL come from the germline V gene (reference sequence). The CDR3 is CASSQPGHSYEQYF. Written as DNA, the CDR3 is TGTGCCAGCAGCCAGCCGGGACACTCCTACGAGCAGTACTTC.

CDR3 in DNA: TGTGCCTGGAGTGTGGGGGGAACGAACACTGAAGCTTTCTTT. Protein sequence: CAWSVGGTNTEAFF. The chain links TRBV30 to TRBJ1-1; D is perhaps TRBD1 (5 bases). CDR1 is GTSNPN and CDR2 is SVGIG in the germline V gene (reference sequence). Trimming shortened V by 0 bases and J by 1 base, and 9 bases separated the two germline ends. The CDR3 runs to 14 residues.

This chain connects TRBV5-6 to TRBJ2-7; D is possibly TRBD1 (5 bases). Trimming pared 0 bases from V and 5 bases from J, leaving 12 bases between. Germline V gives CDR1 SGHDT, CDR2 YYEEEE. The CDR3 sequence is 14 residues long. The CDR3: CASSLVQGINEQYF. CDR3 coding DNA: TGTGCCAGCAGCTTGGTTCAGGGTATTAACGAGCAGTACTTC.

Here the CDR3 reads CASSLGIAGGPPNLETQYF. The CDR3 region has the DNA TGTGCCAGCAGCTTGGGTATAGCGGGGGGACCCCCAAACTTAGAGACCCAGTACTTC. The rearrangement uses TRBV13 and TRBJ2-5, with 10 bases aligning to TRBD2. The CDR3 has 19 amino acids. From germline, CDR1 is PRHDT and CDR2 FYEKMQ (reference sequence). V trimming: 3 bases; J trimming: 4 bases; junction bases outside the gene matches: 17.

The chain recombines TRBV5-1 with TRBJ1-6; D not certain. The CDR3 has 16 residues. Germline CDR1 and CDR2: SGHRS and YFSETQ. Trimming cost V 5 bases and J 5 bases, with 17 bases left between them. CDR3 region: CASSRGGGSDNSPLHF. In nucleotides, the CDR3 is TGCGCCAGCAGTCGCGGCGGAGGGTCGGATAATTCACCCCTCCACTTT.

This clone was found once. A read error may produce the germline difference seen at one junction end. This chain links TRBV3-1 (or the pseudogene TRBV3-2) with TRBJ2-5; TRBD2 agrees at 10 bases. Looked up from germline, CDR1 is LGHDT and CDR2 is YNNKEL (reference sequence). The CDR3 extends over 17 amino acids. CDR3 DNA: TGTGCCCGCAGCCACTTGAGCGGGGGGGCGGTAGGGGAGACCCAGTACTTC. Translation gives CARSHLSGGAVGETQYF.

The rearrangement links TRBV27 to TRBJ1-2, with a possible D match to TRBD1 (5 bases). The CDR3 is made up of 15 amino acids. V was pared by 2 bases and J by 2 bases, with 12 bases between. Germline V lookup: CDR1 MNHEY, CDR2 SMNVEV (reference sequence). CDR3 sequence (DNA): TGTGCCAGCAGTTTAACCCCGGCAGGGAACTATGGCTACACCTTC. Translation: CASSLTPAGNYGYTF.